The 30 T cell receptor beta chains listed next were all sequenced from one sample in a study of T-cell memory formation after mild COVID-19. One entry per CDR3 protein, called by TCRdb with MiXCR from the 5' RACE reads. The profile shows 580,000 or so distinct CDR3 sequences, roughly a sixth of them singletons. Sequenced sample: PBMCs or a T cell subset sorted from them (not recorded which). These TCRs come from an adult woman who had mild COVID-19 (a few samples of this study predate the infection). Cell type and time point are not known.

V usage is TRBV19 and J usage is TRBJ2-3, with D possibly matching TRBD2 (5 bases). The CDR3 is 15 residues long. Germline assignment: CDR1 LNHDA and CDR2 SQIVND (reference sequence). V was cut by 0 bases and J by 5 bases, with 12 bases left in between. The DNA of the CDR3 is TGTGCCAGTAGTATAGAAGGACTCAATGGAGATACGCAGTATTTT. Its translation is CASSIEGLNGDTQYF. The variable domain in full, completed from reference TRBV19 and TRBJ2-3, reads DGGITQSPKYLFRKEGQNVTLSCEQNLNHDAMYWYRQDPGQGLRLIYYSQIVNDFQKGDIAEGYSVSREKKESFPLTVTSAQKNPTAFYLCASSIEGLNGDTQYFGPGTRLTVL.

This chain joins TRBV5-5 and TRBJ2-3; possibly TRBD2 for D (6 bases). Looked up from germline, CDR1 is SGHKS and CDR2 is YYEKEE (reference sequence). This CDR3 is built from 17 residues. The V end was cut by 4 bases, the J end by 6 bases, with 24 bases between. This chain's CDR3 is CASSAGSSSGGYDTQYF. CDR3 nucleotides: TGTGCCAGCAGCGCGGGGAGTAGCTCCGGGGGTTATGATACGCAGTATTTT.

This clonotype was counted a few times. The V call is TRBV29-1, the J call TRBJ2-3; possibly TRBD1 for D (6 bases). The CDR3 extends over 13 amino acids. The germline V gene encodes CDR1 SQVTM and CDR2 ANQGSEA. V shed 5 bases and J shed 1 base, with 10 bases lying between them. CDR3 sequence (DNA): TGCAGCGTTCTTTGGACAGGCACAGATACGCAGTATTTT. Translating it yields CSVLWTGTDTQYF.

V and J are TRBV7-9 and TRBJ2-3; the D gene is possibly TRBD1 (6 bases). Germline V gene sequence: CDR1 SEHNR, CDR2 FQNEAQ (reference sequence). This CDR3 is built from 14 residues. The V gene lost 5 bases and the J gene lost 2 bases, with 11 bases spanning the gap. The CDR3 DNA reads TGTGCCAGCAGCCATAGGGGGATCACAGATACGCAGTATTTT. It translates to CASSHRGITDTQYF.

The J gene is TRBJ2-1, the V gene TRBV4-2; D might be TRBD1 (7 bases). The CDR3 runs to 16 residues. Trimming took off 2 bases at V and 8 bases at J, with 19 bases between the two ends. Germline lookup yields CDR1 LGHNA and CDR2 YNFKEQ. CDR3 in DNA: TGTGCCAGCAGCCAATGGGGGGACAGATTGGGGGATGAGCAGTTCTTC. This gives the protein CASSQWGDRLGDEQFF.

This rearrangement joins TRBV7-9 to TRBJ2-7; D unresolved. Trimming took 7 bases from V and 7 from J, leaving 20 bases between them. Germline V gene data show CDR1 as SEHNR and CDR2 as FQNEAQ (reference sequence). This CDR3 region has 14 residues. The CDR3 bases are TGTGCCAGCACCAGGTACGAAGGAGCGCGGGAGCAGTACTTC. It translates to CASTRYEGAREQYF. The whole variable domain, remainder taken from reference TRBV7-9 and TRBJ2-7, is DTGVSQNPRHKITKRGQNVTFRCDPISEHNRLYWYRQTLGQGPEFLTYFQNEAQLEKSRLLSDRFSAERPKGSFSTLEIQRTEQGDSAMYLCASTRYEGAREQYFGPGTRLTVT.

This rearrangement joins TRBV29-1 to TRBJ2-5; a weak D match, TRBD2 (5 bases). Germline-derived CDR1 and CDR2 are SQVTM and ANQGSEA. The CDR3 totals 12 residues. Trimming removed 5 bases at V and 4 bases at J, with 11 bases between. The chain's CDR3 is CSVYPGGETQYF. CDR3 nucleotide sequence: TGCAGCGTTTACCCTGGAGGAGAGACCCAGTACTTC.

This clonotype was found a few times. The gene calls are TRBV28 and TRBJ2-5; the D gene is possibly TRBD1 (6 bases). CDR3 length equals 14 residues. The V and J ends lost 8 bases and 5 bases respectively, with 18 bases between them. Germline V gives CDR1 MDHEN, CDR2 SYDVKM. CDR3 in DNA: TGTGCCAGCTTACAGGGAAATACTAAGGAGACCCAGTACTTC. Translating it yields CASLQGNTKETQYF.

The chain recombines TRBV20-1 with TRBJ1-2, with no clear D. Germline assignment: CDR1 DFQATT and CDR2 SNEGSKA (reference sequence). V lost 3 bases and J 4 bases, leaving 9 bases between the germline ends. The CDR3 length is 12 residues. The CDR3 DNA reads TGCAGTGCTAGGCGGGCGTCCTATGGCTACACCTTC. Its protein is CSARRASYGYTF.

This clonotype was found a few times. The V gene is TRBV10-3, the J gene TRBJ2-3; no clear D. The germline V and J ends were trimmed by 3 bases and 2 bases, with 12 bases remaining between them. There are 15 residues in the CDR3. The germline V gene has CDR1 ENHRY and CDR2 SYGVKD. The CDR3 region is CAISEGPANTDTQYF. Written as DNA, the CDR3 is TGTGCCATCAGTGAAGGACCCGCGAACACAGATACGCAGTATTTT.

CDR3 in amino acids: CASSPLPGVHNSPLHF. DNA for the CDR3: TGTGCCAGCTCACCACTTCCAGGGGTCCATAATTCACCCCTCCACTTT. The chain combines TRBV18 with TRBJ1-6; possibly TRBD1 for D (6 bases). V gave up 1 base and J gave up 5 bases, with 12 bases separating them. Germline CDR1 KGHSH, CDR2 LQKENI. The CDR3 is made up of 16 amino acids.

This clonotype has a handful of counts. CDR3 sequence (DNA): TGTGCCATCAGTGAGAGACAGAAAGAGACCCAGTACTTC. This translates into CAISERQKETQYF. The V call is TRBV10-3, the J call TRBJ2-5; D may be TRBD1 (5 bases). The CDR3 consists of 13 residues. Trimming cost V 2 bases and J 3 bases, with 7 bases left between them. Per germline, CDR1 ENHRY and CDR2 SYGVKD.

This chain uses TRBV5-1 with TRBJ2-5; tentative D call: TRBD1 (6 bases). The CDR3 runs 13 residues. The V end lost 3 bases, the J end lost 5 bases, and 11 bases lay between the germline ends. Germline-derived CDR1 and CDR2 are SGHRS and YFSETQ. In DNA, the CDR3 is TGCGCCAGCAGCTCGGACAGTAGGGAGACCCAGTACTTC. Protein sequence: CASSSDSRETQYF.

This clonotype has just a few counts. The rearrangement links TRBV12-3 or TRBV12-4 to TRBJ1-5; D is undetermined. This CDR3 contains 16 residues. Trimming pared 5 bases from V and 3 bases from J, leaving 17 bases between. CDR3 sequence (DNA): TGTGCCAGCAGTACAACCTTTCGGAGCCCCAATCAGCCCCAGCATTTT. Translation: CASSTTFRSPNQPQHF.

This clonotype was seen ten or more times. The J gene is TRBJ2-7, the V gene TRBV4-2; 8 bases map to TRBD1. The CDR3 runs 15 residues. CDR1 and CDR2 (germline): LGHNA, YNFKEQ. V shed 3 bases and J 6 bases; nucleotides not matched to a gene: 10. The CDR3 DNA follows: TGTGCCAGCAGCCAGACCGGGACAGGAATATTCGAGCAGTACTTC. Amino acids: CASSQTGTGIFEQYF.

The gene calls are TRBV10-3 and TRBJ2-1, with no clear D. Germline assignment: CDR1 ENHRY and CDR2 SYGVKD. CDR3 size: 12 residues. The ends were cut back, 3 bases at V and 5 bases at J, with 5 bases in the middle. The CDR3 region has the DNA TGTGCCATCAGTGAAAGGGACAATGAGCAGTTCTTC. Protein product: CAISERDNEQFF.

The gene calls are TRBV7-9 and TRBJ2-7; D gene unclear. The V end lost 5 bases, the J end lost 1 base, and 6 bases lay between the germline ends. Looked up from germline, CDR1 is SEHNR and CDR2 is FQNEAQ (reference sequence). There are 12 residues in the CDR3. CDR3 sequence: CASSTQSYEQYF. CDR3 DNA: TGTGCCAGCAGCACACAGTCCTACGAGCAGTACTTC.

This clonotype was counted only a few times. This sequence joins TRBV7-9 and TRBJ1-1; D perhaps matches TRBD1 (5 bases). V lost 1 base, J lost 0 bases, and 15 bases lay in between. The CDR3 runs to 17 residues. Germline CDR1 and CDR2: SEHNR and FQNEAQ (reference sequence). CDR3 sequence reads: CASSLDRRDRLNTEAFF. In DNA form, the CDR3 reads TGTGCCAGCAGCTTAGACCGCCGCGACAGACTGAACACTGAAGCTTTCTTT.

The CDR3 region is CSAERGGVGTEAFF. DNA for the CDR3: TGCAGCGCCGAAAGGGGTGGCGTGGGCACTGAAGCTTTCTTT. The gene calls are TRBV29-1 and TRBJ1-1; tentatively, D is TRBD1 (5 bases). Germline V gives CDR1 SQVTM, CDR2 ANQGSEA. The V end lost 7 bases, the J end lost 4 bases, and 19 bases lay between the germline ends. The CDR3 is made up of 14 amino acids.

This clonotype was found a few times. This chain uses TRBV20-1 with TRBJ2-7, with D possibly TRBD2 on 6 matching bases. V was clipped by 2 bases and J by 4 bases, with 12 bases between them. Germline lookup yields CDR1 DFQATT and CDR2 SNEGSKA (reference sequence). This CDR3 comprises 13 residues. CDR3: CSARIQRAYEQYF. In DNA form, the CDR3 reads TGCAGTGCTAGAATCCAGCGGGCTTACGAGCAGTACTTC.

The chain carries TRBV5-6 and TRBJ1-1; D uncertain. The CDR3 is made up of 16 amino acids. Germline CDR1 SGHDT, CDR2 YYEEEE. V shed 0 bases and J shed 2 bases, with 14 bases lying between them. For the CDR3, the DNA is TGTGCCAGCAGCTTGGGTTTAGTGGGCACTAACACTGAAGCTTTCTTT. This sequence encodes CASSLGLVGTNTEAFF.

This clonotype was seen only a few times. The chain joins TRBV30 to TRBJ2-7, with D unresolved. V was trimmed by 5 bases and J by 6 bases, leaving 11 bases between them. The CDR3 loop spans 11 amino acids. Germline-derived CDR1 and CDR2 are GTSNPN and SVGIG (reference sequence). CDR3 coding DNA: TGTGCCTGGGGCGGACCTTCCGAGCAGTACTTC. It translates to CAWGGPSEQYF.

V gene TRBV18 combines with J gene TRBJ1-5, with 7 bases aligning to TRBD1. With 4 bases clipped from V and 7 bases from J, the junction kept 4 bases outside the gene matches. The V gene's germline CDR1 is KGHSH and CDR2 LQKENI. CDR3 size: 13 residues. CDR3 DNA sequence: TGTGCCAGCTCACTGGACAGGACGCAGCCCCAGCATTTT. Encoded protein: CASSLDRTQPQHF.

A few counts support this clonotype. The chain couples TRBV15 to TRBJ2-3, with TRBD2 matching 11 bases. Germline loops: CDR1 LNHNV, CDR2 YYDKDF (reference sequence). The CDR3 loop spans 16 amino acids. The V segment lost 0 bases and the J segment 1 base; nucleotides outside the gene matches: 0. The CDR3 sequence is CATSRELAGGTDTQYF. In DNA, the CDR3 is TGTGCCACCAGCAGAGAACTAGCGGGAGGCACAGATACGCAGTATTTT.

This sequence joins TRBV7-9 and TRBJ2-3; D possibly corresponds to TRBD1 (6 bases). Trimming pared 3 bases from V and 1 base from J, leaving 14 bases between. Germline assignment: CDR1 SEHNR and CDR2 FQNEAQ (reference sequence). The CDR3 consists of 16 residues. In DNA, the CDR3 is TGTGCCAGCAGCTTGGCAGGGGCTCCGGGCACAGATACGCAGTATTTT. It yields the protein CASSLAGAPGTDTQYF.

This clonotype showed up just a few times. V is TRBV2 and J is TRBJ2-1; possibly TRBD1 for D (6 bases). Germline V CDR1 and CDR2: SNHLY, FYNNEI. The V gene lost 3 bases and the J gene lost 3 bases, with 9 bases spanning the gap. This CDR3 region has 14 residues. This CDR3 is CASSDRGVYNEQFF. Written as DNA, the CDR3 is TGTGCCAGCAGTGACAGGGGAGTCTACAATGAGCAGTTCTTC.

The chain joins TRBV2 to TRBJ1-6, with D possibly matching TRBD1 (5 bases). CDR3 length: 13 amino acids. CDR1 and CDR2 (germline): SNHLY, FYNNEI. V lost 6 bases and J lost 7, with 10 bases in between. The CDR3 bases are TGTGCCAGCAGGGGGGGTATCAATTCACCCCTCCACTTT. It translates to CASRGGINSPLHF.

A few counts support this clonotype. The chain couples TRBV12-3 or TRBV12-4 to TRBJ2-2; 8 nucleotides agree with TRBD1. The CDR3 runs 15 residues. The V and J ends lost 5 bases and 5 bases, in that order; junction bases with no gene match: 7. CDR3 protein: CASSPWTGKTGELFF. The CDR3 coding sequence is TGTGCCAGCAGTCCATGGACAGGGAAGACCGGGGAGCTGTTTTTT.

This clonotype was picked up many times. V is TRBV12-3 or TRBV12-4 and J is TRBJ1-2, with D possibly being TRBD1 (6 bases). V was cut by 5 bases and J by 3 bases, with 10 bases left in between. This CDR3 comprises 13 residues. CDR3 protein: CASSRGGYYGYTF. CDR3 in DNA: TGTGCCAGCAGTCGAGGGGGTTACTATGGCTACACCTTC.

The chain couples TRBV28 to TRBJ1-1; D not certain. V shed 7 bases and J shed 1 base, with 13 bases lying between them. Germline V gene data show CDR1 as MDHEN and CDR2 as SYDVKM. The CDR3 sequence is 14 residues long. CDR3 loop: CASTLTLGNTEAFF. Here the CDR3 DNA reads TGTGCCAGCACGTTGACCCTTGGGAACACTGAAGCTTTCTTT.